This T cell receptor beta chain was observed in a study of long-term antiretroviral therapy in people with HIV. Notes on the study in general: HIV repertoires showed narrower CDR3 length ranges than controls.

This clone was seen once. Antigen specificity is unknown. The CDR3 contains 15 residues. Germline loops: CDR1 SGHTA, CDR2 FQGTGA. Trimming removed 5 bases from V and 3 bases from J; junction bases left unmatched: 6. Run at survey level, the immunoSEQ assay was version v3.0. TCRdb keeps only in-frame clones here, not all; method: immunoSEQ multiplex PCR. Found here are under 25,000 clones, 86% of them singletons; the top ten hold 4% to 5%. Sequencing used unsorted PBMCs, obtained 1.3 years after starting antiretroviral therapy. The clonotype was recovered from a man aged 60 to 75 with HIV. The rearrangement joins TRBV7-3 to TRBJ2-7, with 11 positions matching TRBD1. The CDR3 bases are TGTGCCAGCAGCCCGTCCGGGACAGGGGGCTACGAGCAGTACTTC. Its protein is CASSPSGTGGYEQYF. The whole variable domain, remainder taken from reference TRBV7-3 and TRBJ2-7, is GAGVSQTPSNKVTEKGKYVELRCDPISGHTALYWYRQSLGQGPEFLIYFQGTGAADDSGLPNDRFFAVRPEGSVSTLKIQRTERGDSAVYLCASSPSGTGGYEQYFGPGTRLTVT.